This is a list of T cell receptor beta chains from one sample in a study of T cell repertoires in cytomegalovirus infection. MiXCR, run by TCRdb on the reads, gives a single entry per CDR3 protein. The table includes 200,000 to 300,000 distinct CDR3 sequences, less than 9.5% detected once. Sample: PBMCs. These receptor sequences come from a human donor in good health (CMV status not recorded). Some clones in this sample may be carry-over from other donors' samples. Each CDR3 is given with its conserved first and last residue. A D gene is named only where the DNA matches it firmly. The size field is filled for only some rows; it gives once, few, many or a size class.

>TRBV20-1|many|.|TRBJ2-3
CSARDLETQYF
TGCAGTGCTAGAGATCTAGAAACGCAGTATTTT
>TRBV7-2|many|.|TRBJ2-6
CASSLALIWAGANVLTF
TGTGCCAGCAGCTTAGCGTTGATCTGGGCTGGGGCCAACGTCCTGACTTTC
>TRBV12-3/TRBV12-4|many|TRBD1|TRBJ1-5
CASSSGTGLSQPQHF
TGTGCCAGCAGCTCCGGGACAGGGCTTAGTCAGCCCCAGCATTTT
>TRBV7-3|many|.|TRBJ1-5
CASSPTGGAGNQPQHF
TGTGCCAGCAGCCCGACTGGTGGGGCCGGCAATCAGCCCCAGCATTTT
>TRBV12-3/TRBV12-4|many|TRBD1|TRBJ1-1
CASSFFGTGSTEAFF
TGTGCCAGCAGTTTTTTCGGGACAGGGAGCACTGAAGCTTTCTTT
>TRBV7-2|many|TRBD2|TRBJ2-1
CASSFGAGQYNEQFF
TGTGCCAGCAGCTTCGGAGCGGGGCAATACAATGAGCAGTTCTTC
>TRBV20-1|.|TRBD1|TRBJ1-1
CSASERDRVTNTEAFF
TGCAGTGCTAGTGAACGGGACAGGGTAACCAACACTGAAGCTTTCTTT
>TRBV5-6|many|.|TRBJ1-6
CASSLRTVQRNNSPLHF
TGTGCCAGCAGCCTGAGGACAGTGCAACGAAATAATTCACCCCTCCACTTT
>TRBV28|few|.|TRBJ2-3
CASTGTTDTQYF
TGTGCCAGCACGGGGACCACAGATACGCAGTATTTT
>TRBV20-1|many|.|TRBJ1-2
CSATRPGEGGYTF
TGCAGTGCTACGAGGCCGGGGGAAGGCGGCTACACCTTC
>TRBV7-8|many|.|TRBJ2-7
CASTGRVSNEQYF
TGTGCCAGCACGGGCAGGGTGTCCAACGAGCAGTACTTC
>TRBV6-1|many|TRBD2|TRBJ2-1
CASSVIDSGSSYNEQFF
TGTGCCAGCAGTGTTATCGATAGCGGGAGCTCCTACAATGAGCAGTTCTTC
>TRBV12-5|many|.|TRBJ1-4
CASGITEKLFF
TGTGCTAGTGGGATAACCGAAAAACTGTTTTTT
>TRBV2|many|.|TRBJ1-2
CASTRTESNYGYTF
TGTGCCAGCACTAGGACAGAATCTAACTATGGCTACACCTTC
>TRBV7-7|many|TRBD1|TRBJ2-2
CASSPGGRALFF
TGTGCCAGCAGCCCAGGGGGCAGGGCCCTGTTTTTT
>TRBV7-2|many|.|TRBJ2-3
CASSPRTVTDTQYF
TGTGCCAGCAGCCCGAGGACAGTTACAGATACGCAGTATTTT
>TRBV28|many|.|TRBJ1-2
CASSSAYGYTF
TGTGCCAGCAGTTCTGCCTATGGCTACACCTTC
>TRBV19|.|TRBD1|TRBJ1-5
CASRKGTGGGNQPQHF
TGTGCCAGTAGGAAGGGGACAGGGGGTGGCAATCAGCCCCAGCATTTT
>TRBV6-2/TRBV6-3|many|TRBD2|TRBJ2-1
CAGAGGPSYNEQFF
TGTGCCGGAGCGGGGGGCCCCTCCTACAATGAGCAGTTCTTC
>TRBV7-2|many|TRBD1|TRBJ2-5
CASSYIRDRDQETQYF
TGTGCCAGCAGCTATATCCGGGACAGGGACCAAGAGACCCAGTACTTC
>TRBV12-3/TRBV12-4|many|.|TRBJ1-1
CASSLSGLRAFF
TGTGCCAGCAGTTTGTCGGGCCTGAGGGCTTTCTTT
>TRBV28|few|TRBD1|TRBJ1-5
CASRPGQGANRSNQPQHF
TGTGCCAGCAGGCCGGGACAGGGGGCGAATAGAAGCAATCAGCCCCAGCATTTT
>TRBV7-3|few|.|TRBJ1-1
CASSLSSRGNTEAFF
TGTGCCAGCAGCCTATCTTCTAGGGGGAACACTGAAGCTTTCTTT
>TRBV19|many|TRBD1|TRBJ1-1
CASRSKTGIMNTEAFF
TGTGCCAGTAGGTCTAAGACAGGGATCATGAACACTGAAGCTTTCTTT
>TRBV2|few|.|TRBJ1-5
CASSDEGRGPQHF
TGTGCCAGCAGTGATGAGGGTAGAGGGCCCCAGCATTTT
>TRBV6-1|.|.|TRBJ2-5
CASTDLIEAQYF
TGTGCCAGCACGGACCTCATAGAGGCCCAGTACTTC
>TRBV11-3|many|.|TRBJ2-1
CASSPSGRPHNEQFF
TGTGCCAGCAGCCCCAGTGGGAGGCCCCACAATGAGCAGTTCTTC
>TRBV7-2|once|TRBD2|TRBJ2-7
CASSPRRAGGESYEQYF
TGTGCCAGCAGCCCGCGTCGGGCGGGGGGGGAGTCCTACGAGCAGTACTTC
>TRBV7-2|many|.|TRBJ2-2
CASSASGTTNTGELFF
TGTGCCAGCAGCGCATCCGGGACAACCAACACCGGGGAGCTGTTTTTT
>TRBV5-1|.|.|TRBJ2-2
CASSLLRTVTGELFF
TGCGCCAGCAGCTTGTTAAGGACGGTTACCGGGGAGCTGTTTTTT
>TRBV30|many|.|TRBJ2-7
CAWSTDAVSSYEQYF
TGTGCCTGGAGTACAGACGCGGTGAGCTCCTACGAGCAGTACTTC
>TRBV5-1|.|TRBD1|TRBJ2-1
CASSLQGARNEQFF
TGCGCCAGCAGCTTACAGGGGGCGCGAAATGAGCAGTTCTTC
>TRBV30|.|TRBD1|TRBJ1-1
CAWTPGGKAFTEAFF
TGTGCCTGGACCCCAGGGGGAAAAGCATTCACTGAAGCTTTCTTT
>TRBV7-2|many|.|TRBJ2-7
CASSSDLPPTSYEQYF
TGTGCCAGCAGCTCAGACTTGCCGCCAACCTCCTACGAGCAGTACTTC
>TRBV7-6|.|TRBD1|TRBJ1-2
CASSSGQGPYYGYTF
TGTGCCAGCAGCTCCGGACAGGGACCGTACTATGGCTACACCTTC
>TRBV28|many|.|TRBJ1-4
CASTLRRGAYEKLFF
TGTGCCAGCACCCTGCGGCGGGGGGCATATGAAAAACTGTTTTTT
>TRBV18|many|.|TRBJ1-1
CASSPQSTGMNTEAFF
TGTGCCAGCTCACCACAATCAACGGGAATGAACACTGAAGCTTTCTTT
>TRBV7-2|few|TRBD2|TRBJ2-1
CASSLSGGYYNEQFF
TGTGCCAGCAGCTTAAGCGGGGGCTACTACAATGAGCAGTTCTTC
>TRBV7-8|many|.|TRBJ1-4
CASSLPSGRPNEKLFF
TGTGCCAGCAGCCTCCCATCGGGACGCCCTAATGAAAAACTGTTTTTT
>TRBV7-2|many|TRBD2|TRBJ2-5
CASSSSGSRETQYF
TGTGCCAGCAGCTCTAGCGGGAGCAGGGAGACCCAGTACTTC
>TRBV20-1|many|TRBD2|TRBJ2-6
CSASRAGASGANVLTF
TGCAGTGCCAGCCGAGCGGGAGCTTCCGGGGCCAACGTCCTGACTTTC
>TRBV29-1|many|.|TRBJ1-2
CSARGQHNYGYTF
TGCAGCGCTAGAGGGCAGCATAACTATGGCTACACCTTC
>TRBV10-3|many|TRBD2|TRBJ2-7
CAISISGRALYEQYF
TGTGCCATCAGTATTAGCGGGAGGGCTCTCTACGAGCAGTACTTC
>TRBV20-1|many|.|TRBJ1-2
CSAMLGALGYTF
TGCAGTGCTATGCTCGGGGCGCTTGGCTACACCTTC
>TRBV7-2|many|TRBD1|TRBJ1-2
CASSERQGLYGYTF
TGTGCCAGCAGCGAAAGACAGGGTCTTTATGGCTACACCTTC
>TRBV6-5|many|.|TRBJ2-2
CASSYDGELFF
TGTGCCAGCAGTTACGACGGGGAGCTGTTTTTT
>TRBV12-3/TRBV12-4|.|.|TRBJ1-1
CASRPYLGKEAFF
TGTGCCAGCAGACCATACCTCGGAAAAGAAGCTTTCTTT
>TRBV7-4|many|.|TRBJ2-5
CASSLLRNMEETQYF
TGTGCCAGCAGCTTATTGCGAAACATGGAGGAGACCCAGTACTTC
>TRBV23-1|many|TRBD2|TRBJ2-7
CASSQPPDYSGKNYEQYF
TGCGCCAGCAGTCAACCACCCGACTATAGCGGGAAGAATTACGAGCAGTACTTC
>TRBV20-1|many|.|TRBJ2-3
CSARGPFGSTDTQYF
TGCAGTGCTAGAGGTCCCTTCGGAAGCACAGATACGCAGTATTTT
>TRBV12-5|few|TRBD1|TRBJ2-1
CASGLSPGQGIYNEQFF
TGTGCTAGTGGTTTGTCCCCGGGACAGGGAATTTACAATGAGCAGTTCTTC
>TRBV28|.|TRBD2|TRBJ2-7
CASSIPGGPYEQYF
TGTGCCAGCAGTATCCCGGGGGGGCCCTACGAGCAGTACTTC
>TRBV7-2|many|.|TRBJ1-1
CASSLVGSNTEAFF
TGTGCCAGCAGCTTAGTTGGCTCGAACACTGAAGCTTTCTTT
>TRBV3-1|few|.|TRBJ1-2
CASSQDAGGNYGYTF
TGTGCCAGCAGCCAAGATGCCGGTGGTAACTATGGCTACACCTTC
>TRBV28|many|TRBD1|TRBJ2-7
CASRTNLGQGVFGYEQYF
TGTGCCAGCAGGACTAATTTGGGACAGGGAGTTTTTGGCTACGAGCAGTACTTC
>TRBV19|.|.|TRBJ2-4
CASSTGLEGLLAKNIQYF
TGTGCCAGTAGTACTGGGCTTGAAGGATTACTAGCCAAAAACATTCAGTACTTC
>TRBV7-2|many|.|TRBJ2-1
CASSKSPVSSYNEQFF
TGTGCCAGCAGCAAATCGCCAGTCAGCTCCTACAATGAGCAGTTCTTC
>TRBV27|.|TRBD2|TRBJ2-3
CASSQRGGSTDTQYF
TGTGCCAGCAGCCAGCGGGGGGGGAGCACAGATACGCAGTATTTT
>TRBV19|few|.|TRBJ2-5
CASSRYIAVQETQYF
TGTGCCAGTAGCAGGTATATAGCGGTCCAAGAGACCCAGTACTTC
>TRBV30|many|TRBD2|TRBJ2-7
CAWSTIAGGGGEQYF
TGTGCCTGGAGTACAATAGCGGGAGGCGGAGGAGAGCAGTACTTC